This T cell receptor (beta chain) is from a study of OX40 agonist ivuxolimab in advanced cancers. In the study overall: Ivuxolimab is an agonistic anti-OX40 (CD134) antibody, and patients were treated with it.

This table comes from immunoSEQ multiplex PCR, and its TCRdb copy is limited to in-frame clones, with some not included. Here the sample spans about 50,000 clones, around 75% being singletons. For this clone: Its antigen remains unidentified.

Notes on the study in general: More expanded clones were seen, on average, in CD8+ T cells than in CD4+. Normalized T-cell clonal expansion was also low in a subset of nonresponders. Both CD4+ and CD8+ T cell populations in blood had undergone clonal expansion by week 6 at 0.1 to 3.0 mg/kg.

The source material was CD4+ or CD8+ T cells sorted from blood, sampled in a trial of the OX40 agonist ivuxolimab. The sequence was collected from an adult with an advanced solid tumor such as melanoma, head and neck, liver or kidney cancer.

CDR3: CASGVNTGELFF. In nucleotides, the CDR3 is TGTGCCAGCGGGGTCAACACCGGGGAGCTGTTTTTT. The rearrangement joins TRBV2 to TRBJ2-2; D not resolved. There are 12 residues in the CDR3. Between the trimmed V and J ends, which lost 8 bases and 2 bases, there was a span of 6 bases. In germline, CDR1 is SNHLY, CDR2 FYNNEI.